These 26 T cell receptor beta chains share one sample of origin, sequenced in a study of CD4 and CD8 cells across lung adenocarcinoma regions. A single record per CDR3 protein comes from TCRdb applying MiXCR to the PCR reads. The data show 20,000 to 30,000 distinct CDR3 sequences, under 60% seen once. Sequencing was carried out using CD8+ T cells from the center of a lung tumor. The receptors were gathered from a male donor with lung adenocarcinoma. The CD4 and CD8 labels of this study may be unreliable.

The chain's CDR3 is CASSLLPAGSIGETQYF. The CDR3 coding sequence is TGTGCCAGCAGCTTACTCCCAGCGGGAAGTATCGGGGAGACCCAGTACTTC. The gene calls are TRBV7-8 and TRBJ2-1; TRBD2 matches 7 bases. The end of the DNA fits TRBJ2-5 better, so the J call may be wrong. This CDR3 has 17 residues. CDR1 and CDR2 (germline): SGHVS, FQNEAQ.

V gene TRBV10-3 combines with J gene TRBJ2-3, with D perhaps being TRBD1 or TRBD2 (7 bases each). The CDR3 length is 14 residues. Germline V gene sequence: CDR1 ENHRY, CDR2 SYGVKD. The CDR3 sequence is CAGKGGGGQDTQYF. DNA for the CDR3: TGTGCGGGCAAGGGGGGAGGGGGCCAAGATACGCAGTATTTT.

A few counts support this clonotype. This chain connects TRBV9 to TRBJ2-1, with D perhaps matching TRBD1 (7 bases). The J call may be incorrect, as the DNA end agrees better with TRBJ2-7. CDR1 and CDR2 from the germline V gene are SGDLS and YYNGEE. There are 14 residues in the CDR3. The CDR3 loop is CASSPSTGRYEQYF. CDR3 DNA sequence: TGTGCCAGCAGCCCCTCGACAGGGAGGTACGAGCAGTACTTC.

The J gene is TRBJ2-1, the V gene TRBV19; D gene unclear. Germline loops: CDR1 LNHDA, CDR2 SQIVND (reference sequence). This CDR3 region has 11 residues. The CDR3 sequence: CASAFFDEQFF. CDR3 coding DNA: TGTGCTTCGGCGTTTTTCGATGAGCAGTTCTTC. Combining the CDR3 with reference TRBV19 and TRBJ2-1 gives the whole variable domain DGGITQSPKYLFRKEGQNVTLSCEQNLNHDAMYWYRQDPGQGLRLIYYSQIVNDFQKGDIAEGYSVSREKKESFPLTVTSAQKNPTAFYLCASAFFDEQFFGPGTRLTVL.

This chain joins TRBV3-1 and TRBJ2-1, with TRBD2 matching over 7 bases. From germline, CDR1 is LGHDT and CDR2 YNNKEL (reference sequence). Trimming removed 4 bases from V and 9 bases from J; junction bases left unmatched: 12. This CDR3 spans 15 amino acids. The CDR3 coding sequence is TGTGCCAGCAGCCGACTTGGGGGGAGGGCCGGTGAGCAGTTCTTC. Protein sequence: CASSRLGGRAGEQFF.

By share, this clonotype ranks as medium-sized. The CDR3 loop is CASRRIGLAGGGNQETQYF. The CDR3 DNA sequence: TGTGCCAGCAGACGGATCGGACTAGCGGGAGGTGGTAACCAAGAGACCCAGTACTTC. The rearrangement links TRBV6-6 to TRBJ2-5; TRBD2 matches at 14 bases. The germline CDR1 and CDR2 sequences are MNHNY and SVGAGI (reference sequence). This CDR3 has 19 residues. J gave up 0 bases and V 6 bases, and 12 bases lay outside the gene matches.

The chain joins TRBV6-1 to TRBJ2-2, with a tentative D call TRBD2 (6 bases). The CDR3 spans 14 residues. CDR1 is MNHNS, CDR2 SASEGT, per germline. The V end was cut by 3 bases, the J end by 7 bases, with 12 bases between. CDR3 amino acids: CASSDGVGGGELFF. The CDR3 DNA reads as TGTGCCAGCAGTGACGGAGTCGGGGGCGGGGAGCTGTTTTTT.

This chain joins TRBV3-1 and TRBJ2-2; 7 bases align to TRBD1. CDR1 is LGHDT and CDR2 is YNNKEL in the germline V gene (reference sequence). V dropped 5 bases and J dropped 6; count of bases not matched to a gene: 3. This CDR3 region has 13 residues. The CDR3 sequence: CASSETGSGELFF. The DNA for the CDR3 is TGTGCCAGCAGCGAGACAGGGTCCGGGGAGCTGTTTTTT.

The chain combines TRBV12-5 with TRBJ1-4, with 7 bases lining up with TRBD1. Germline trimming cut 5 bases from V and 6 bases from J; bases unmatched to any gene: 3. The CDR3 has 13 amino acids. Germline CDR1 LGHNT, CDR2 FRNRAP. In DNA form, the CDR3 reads TGTGCTAGTGGTCGGGGGACAGATGAAAAACTGTTTTTT. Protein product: CASGRGTDEKLFF.

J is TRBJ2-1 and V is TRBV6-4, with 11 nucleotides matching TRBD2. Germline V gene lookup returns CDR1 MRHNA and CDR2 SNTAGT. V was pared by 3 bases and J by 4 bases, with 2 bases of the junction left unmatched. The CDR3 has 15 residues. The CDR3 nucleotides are TGTGCCAGCAGTGATGGGACTAGCGGATACAATGAGCAGTTCTTC. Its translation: CASSDGTSGYNEQFF.

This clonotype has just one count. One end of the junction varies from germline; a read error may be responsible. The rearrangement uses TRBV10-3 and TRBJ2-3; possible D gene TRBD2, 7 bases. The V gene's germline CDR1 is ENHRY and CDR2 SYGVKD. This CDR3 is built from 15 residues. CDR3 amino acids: CGGGFGGSGQDTQYF. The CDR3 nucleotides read TGTGGCGGGGGTTTCGGGGGCAGCGGCCAAGATACGCAGTACTTT.

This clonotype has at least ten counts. Here the CDR3 reads CASSGVEGFSYEQYF. The CDR3 nucleotides read TGTGCCAGCAGCGGTGTTGAGGGTTTCTCCTACGAGCAGTACTTC. This chain uses TRBV12-3 or TRBV12-4 with TRBJ2-5; tentatively, D is TRBD2 (5 bases). With the DNA end fitting TRBJ2-7 better, the J assignment may be wrong. CDR3 size: 15 residues.

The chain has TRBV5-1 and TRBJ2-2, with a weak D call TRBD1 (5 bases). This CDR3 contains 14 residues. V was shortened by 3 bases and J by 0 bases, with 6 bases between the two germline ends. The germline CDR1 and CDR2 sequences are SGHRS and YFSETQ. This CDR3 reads CASSWTPNTGELFF. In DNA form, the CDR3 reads TGCGCCAGCAGCTGGACACCGAACACCGGGGAGCTGTTTTTT. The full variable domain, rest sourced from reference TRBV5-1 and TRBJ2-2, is KAGVTQTPRYLIKTRGQQVTLSCSPISGHRSVSWYQQTPGQGLQFLFEYFSETQRNKGNFPGRFSGRQFSNSRSEMNVSTLELGDSALYLCASSWTPNTGELFFGEGSRLTVL.

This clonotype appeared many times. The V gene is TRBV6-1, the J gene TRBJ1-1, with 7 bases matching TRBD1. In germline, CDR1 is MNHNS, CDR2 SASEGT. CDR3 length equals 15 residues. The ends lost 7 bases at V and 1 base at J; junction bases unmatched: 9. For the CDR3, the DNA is TGTGCCAGCACCCAGACAGGGATAACGAACACTGAAGCTTTCTTT. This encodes CASTQTGITNTEAFF.

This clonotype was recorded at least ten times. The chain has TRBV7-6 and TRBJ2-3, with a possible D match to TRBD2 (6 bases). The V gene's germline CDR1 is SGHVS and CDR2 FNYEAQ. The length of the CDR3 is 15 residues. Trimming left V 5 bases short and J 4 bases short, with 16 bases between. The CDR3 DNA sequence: TGTGCCAGCAGCCTTAGGGTGTCGGGAGCAGATACGCAGTATTTT. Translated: CASSLRVSGADTQYF.

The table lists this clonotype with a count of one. CDR3 DNA: TGTGCCAGCAGTGAGGGGGGCAGAAACATTCAGTATTTT. This codes for CASSEGGRNIQYF. The chain recombines TRBV6-1 with TRBJ2-3; D may match TRBD1 or TRBD2 (6 bases each). This CDR3 spans 13 amino acids. The ends were cut back, 3 bases at V and 12 bases at J, with 16 bases in the middle. CDR1 MNHNS and CDR2 SASEGT come from the germline V gene.

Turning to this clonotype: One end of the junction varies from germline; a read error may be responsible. CDR3 amino acids: CASRLSGLLAKDTQYF. The CDR3 DNA sequence: TGTGCCAGCAGACTCTCGGGGCTGCTAGCCAAAGACACTCAGTATTTC. The V call is TRBV27, the J call TRBJ2-4, with D perhaps matching TRBD1 or TRBD2 (5 bases each). Per germline, CDR1 MNHEY and CDR2 SMNVEV (reference sequence). The CDR3 is made up of 16 amino acids.

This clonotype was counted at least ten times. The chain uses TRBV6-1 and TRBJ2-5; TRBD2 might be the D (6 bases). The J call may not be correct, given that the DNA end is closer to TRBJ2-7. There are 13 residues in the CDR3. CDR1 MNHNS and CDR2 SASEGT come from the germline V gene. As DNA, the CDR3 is TGTGCCAGCACTGGGGGGTCCACATACGAGCAGTACTTC. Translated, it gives CASTGGSTYEQYF.

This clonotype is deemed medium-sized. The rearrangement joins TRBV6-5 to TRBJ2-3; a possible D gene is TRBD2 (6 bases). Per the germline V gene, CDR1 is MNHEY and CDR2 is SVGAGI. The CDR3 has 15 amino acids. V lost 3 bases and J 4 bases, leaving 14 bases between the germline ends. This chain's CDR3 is CASSYVPGAADTQYF. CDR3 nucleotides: TGTGCCAGCAGTTATGTTCCGGGAGCCGCAGATACGCAGTATTTT.

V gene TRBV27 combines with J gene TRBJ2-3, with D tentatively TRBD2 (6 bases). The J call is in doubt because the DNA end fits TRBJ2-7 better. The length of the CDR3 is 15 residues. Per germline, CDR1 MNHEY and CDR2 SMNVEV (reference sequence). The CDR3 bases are TGTGCCAGCAGCCTTGGGGGGTCTGGCAAAGAGACGCAGTACTTC. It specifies CASSLGGSGKETQYF.

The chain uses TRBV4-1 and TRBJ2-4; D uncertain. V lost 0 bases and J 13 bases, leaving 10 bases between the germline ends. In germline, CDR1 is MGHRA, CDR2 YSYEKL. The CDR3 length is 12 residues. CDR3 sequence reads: CASSQEGTNQYF. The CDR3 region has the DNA TGCGCCAGCAGCCAAGAAGGAACGAACCAGTACTTC.

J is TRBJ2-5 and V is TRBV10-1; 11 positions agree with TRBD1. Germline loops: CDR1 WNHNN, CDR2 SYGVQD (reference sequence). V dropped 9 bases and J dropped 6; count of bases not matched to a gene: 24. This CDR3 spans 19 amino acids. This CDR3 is CARKPPPGQGGSRTKTQYF. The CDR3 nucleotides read TGCGCCAGGAAGCCCCCACCGGGACAGGGGGGCTCTCGGACCAAGACCCAGTACTTC.

In nucleotides, the CDR3 is TGTGCCAGCAGTGAAGCGCTGGGGGTCTATGGCTACACCTTC. It codes for CASSEALGVYGYTF. J is TRBJ1-2 and V is TRBV6-1; tentatively, D is TRBD1 (5 bases). V lost 0 bases and J 4 bases, leaving 9 bases between the germline ends. The V gene's germline CDR1 is MNHNS and CDR2 SASEGT. CDR3 length: 14 residues.

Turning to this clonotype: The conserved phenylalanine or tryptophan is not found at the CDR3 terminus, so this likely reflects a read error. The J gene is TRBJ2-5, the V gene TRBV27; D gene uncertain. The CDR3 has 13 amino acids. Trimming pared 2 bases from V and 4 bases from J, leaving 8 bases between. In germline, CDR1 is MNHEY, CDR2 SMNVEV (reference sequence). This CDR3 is CASSLRPRETQYS. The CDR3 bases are TGTGCCAGCAGTTTACGACCTCGAGAGACCCAGTACTCC.

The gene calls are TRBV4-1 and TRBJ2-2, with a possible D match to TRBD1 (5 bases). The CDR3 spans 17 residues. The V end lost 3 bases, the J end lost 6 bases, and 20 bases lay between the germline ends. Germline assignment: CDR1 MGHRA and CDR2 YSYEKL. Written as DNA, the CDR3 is TGCGCCAGCAGCCATCCTGACAGCCCAGCTTTTTCCGGGGAGCTGTTTTTT. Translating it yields CASSHPDSPAFSGELFF.

The CDR3 region is CASSELAGGLGTDTQYF. CDR3 nucleotide sequence: TGCGCCAGCAGTGAGCTAGCGGGAGGGCTGGGCACAGATACGCAGTATTTT. This chain links TRBV10-2 with TRBJ2-3; 12 positions match TRBD2. The CDR3 contains 17 residues. Trimming at V came to 2 bases and at J to 1 base, leaving 4 bases not matched to a gene. Germline V gene sequence: CDR1 WSHSY, CDR2 SAAADI.